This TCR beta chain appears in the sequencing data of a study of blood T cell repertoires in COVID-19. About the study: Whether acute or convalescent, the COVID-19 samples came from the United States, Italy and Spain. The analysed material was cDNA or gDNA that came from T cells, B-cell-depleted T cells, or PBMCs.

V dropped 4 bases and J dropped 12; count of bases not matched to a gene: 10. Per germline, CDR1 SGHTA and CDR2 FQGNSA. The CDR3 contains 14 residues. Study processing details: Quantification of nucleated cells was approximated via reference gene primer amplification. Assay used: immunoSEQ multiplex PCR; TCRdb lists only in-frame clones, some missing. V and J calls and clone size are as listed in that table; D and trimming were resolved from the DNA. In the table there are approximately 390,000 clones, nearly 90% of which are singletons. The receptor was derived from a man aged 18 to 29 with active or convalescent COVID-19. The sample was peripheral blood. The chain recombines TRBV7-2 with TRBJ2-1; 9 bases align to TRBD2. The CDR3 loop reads CASSSRGGGAPQFF. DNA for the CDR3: TGTGCCAGCAGCTCGAGAGGCGGGGGGGCGCCGCAGTTCTTC. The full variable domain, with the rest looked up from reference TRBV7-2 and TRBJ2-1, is GAGVSQSPSNKVTEKGKDVELRCDPISGHTALYWYRQSLGQGLEFLIYFQGNSAPDKSGLPSDRFSAERTGGSVSTLTIQRTQQEDSAVYLCASSSRGGGAPQFFGPGTRLTVL.